Below, 25 T cell receptor beta chains from the same sample are listed, as sequenced in a study of cytomegalovirus exposure and HLA in healthy donors. PCR involved 60 Vbeta and 13 Jbeta primers. Assay used: immunoSEQ multiplex PCR; TCRdb lists only in-frame clones, some missing. This sample has roughly 100,000 clones, with 12% to 15% found just once. The sequenced material came from PBMCs. These receptors were taken from a female donor in good health and CMV-seronegative.

The chain carries TRBV7-9 and TRBJ1-5, with D perhaps TRBD1 (6 bases). Germline V lookup: CDR1 SEHNR, CDR2 FQNEAQ (reference sequence). Trimming removed 6 bases from V and 5 bases from J, with 20 bases in between. The CDR3 has 16 residues. CDR3 amino acids: CASSQLTSGGYQPQHF. Written as DNA, the CDR3 is TGTGCCAGCAGTCAGCTTACGTCGGGGGGCTATCAGCCCCAGCATTTT.

This clone was picked up a small number of times. This chain connects TRBV4-3 to TRBJ2-1; 15 bases map to TRBD2. This CDR3 region has 17 residues. Germline values: CDR1 LGHNA, CDR2 YSLEER. J was trimmed by 9 bases and V by 4 bases; bases with no gene match: 10. CDR3 DNA: TGCGCCAGCAGCCCGAGCGGACTAGCGGGAGGGCAAATTGAGCAGTTCTTC. Its translation is CASSPSGLAGGQIEQFF.

This chain uses TRBV6-1 with TRBJ2-6, with D perhaps matching TRBD1 (6 bases). Trimming left V 6 bases short and J 2 bases short, with 11 bases between. From germline, CDR1 is MNHNS and CDR2 SASEGT. This CDR3 has 15 residues. CDR3 coding DNA: TGTGCCAGCAGCCTTTCAGGGGCTGGGGCCAACGTCCTGACTTTC. It encodes CASSLSGAGANVLTF.

This clone was counted between two and nine times. The V gene is TRBV30, the J gene TRBJ2-5; TRBD1 might be the D (6 bases). Judging by the DNA end, TRBJ2-7 fits better; the J call may be wrong. Per germline, CDR1 GTSNPN and CDR2 SVGIG (reference sequence). The CDR3 loop spans 14 amino acids. This CDR3 is CAWSGGQTPYEQYF. As DNA, the CDR3 is TGTGCCTGGAGCGGCGGACAGACACCCTACGAGCAGTACTTC.

The chain combines TRBV7-9 with TRBJ2-5; weak D call: TRBD2 (6 bases). This CDR3 is 14 amino acids long. The V end lost 4 bases, the J end lost 5 bases, and 14 bases lay between the germline ends. The V gene's germline CDR1 is SEHNR and CDR2 FQNEAQ (reference sequence). CDR3 residues: CASSWRKAGETQYF. In DNA, the CDR3 is TGTGCCAGCAGCTGGAGAAAAGCGGGCGAGACCCAGTACTTC.

A few counts support this clone. The V gene is TRBV4-2, the J gene TRBJ1-1, with D unclear. Germline V lookup: CDR1 LGHNA, CDR2 YNFKEQ. This CDR3 comprises 13 residues. V dropped 7 bases and J dropped 6 bases, with 15 bases sitting between them. CDR3 DNA sequence: TGTGCCAGCACGGGAACCTTCGGGGCTGAAGCTTTCTTT. The encoded protein is CASTGTFGAEAFF.

Only a few counts were recorded for this clone. This chain links TRBV5-1 with TRBJ2-5; 7 bases fit TRBD2. The V and J ends lost 4 bases and 0 bases, in that order; junction bases with no gene match: 9. The CDR3 contains 16 residues. The germline CDR1 and CDR2 sequences are SGHRS and YFSETQ. CDR3 DNA: TGCGCCAGCAGCACTAGACTAGCAGTGTACCAAGAGACCCAGTACTTC. This gives the protein CASSTRLAVYQETQYF.

The chain recombines TRBV28 with TRBJ2-7, with D maybe TRBD2 (7 bases). Germline CDR1 and CDR2: MDHEN and SYDVKM. Trimming pared 5 bases from V and 3 bases from J, leaving 14 bases between. This CDR3 comprises 14 residues. The CDR3 sequence is CASSAQGGSYEQYF. The CDR3 DNA is TGTGCCAGCAGTGCACAGGGAGGGAGCTACGAGCAGTACTTC.

The chain is built from TRBV4-3 and TRBJ2-7, with TRBD2 matching 9 bases. The CDR3 runs 17 residues. CDR1 and CDR2 from the germline V gene are LGHNA and YSLEER. V lost 0 bases, J lost 7 bases, and 13 bases stayed unmatched. CDR3 in DNA: TGCGCCAGCAGCCAAGAAGTTAGGCGGGAGGGCCGCGAAGAGCAGTACTTC. This codes for CASSQEVRREGREEQYF.

This chain links TRBV10-3 with TRBJ2-6; 12 nucleotides match TRBD2. The CDR3 runs to 17 residues. With V trimmed by 6 bases and J by 0 bases, 3 bases remained unmatched. Looked up from germline, CDR1 is ENHRY and CDR2 is SYGVKD. The CDR3 region has the DNA TGTGCCATCAGCCTAGCGGGAGGGAGCTCTGGGGCCAACGTCCTGACTTTC. Translated, it gives CAISLAGGSSGANVLTF.

The V call is TRBV6-5, the J call TRBJ1-2; D unclear. Germline CDR1 is MNHEY and CDR2 is SVGAGI. With 5 bases removed from V and 0 bases from J, the gap between germline ends came to 4 bases. The CDR3 runs to 12 residues. CDR3 nucleotide sequence: TGTGCCAGCAGTCCCACTAACTATGGCTACACCTTC. Amino acid sequence: CASSPTNYGYTF.

This clone occurred a few times. The V call is TRBV18, the J call TRBJ2-5, with D perhaps TRBD2 (6 bases). This CDR3 comprises 13 residues. The germline V gene has CDR1 KGHSH and CDR2 LQKENI. Trimming took 6 bases from V and 0 from J, leaving 8 bases between them. CDR3 sequence (DNA): TGTGCCAGCTCTAGCGGAAACCAAGAGACCCAGTACTTC. Its translation: CASSSGNQETQYF.

CDR3 bases: TGTGCCAGCAGTCTGAGTTCTCGCACAGATACGCAGTATTTT. It is translated as CASSLSSRTDTQYF. The chain links TRBV6-4 to TRBJ2-3; D unresolved. The CDR3 is 14 amino acids. V lost 5 bases and J 1 base, leaving 10 bases between the germline ends. In germline, CDR1 is MRHNA, CDR2 SNTAGT.

This clone showed up just a few times. The genes are TRBV5-4 and TRBJ1-4; D call uncertain. V lost 2 bases, J lost 0 bases, and 5 bases lay in between. Germline CDR1 reads SGHNT; CDR2 reads YYREEE (reference sequence). The CDR3 length is 14 residues. In DNA form, the CDR3 reads TGTGCCAGCAGCTTCGGGGCAACTAATGAAAAACTGTTTTTT. This encodes CASSFGATNEKLFF.

This clone came up a few times. The rearrangement uses TRBV15 and TRBJ2-7, with a tentative D call TRBD1 (6 bases). CDR1 and CDR2 (germline): LNHNV, YYDKDF (reference sequence). Trimming cost V 1 base and J 2 bases, with 9 bases left between them. The CDR3 consists of 14 residues. Here the CDR3 reads CATSRGDNPYEQYF. The CDR3 DNA sequence: TGTGCCACCAGCAGAGGGGACAATCCCTACGAGCAGTACTTC. Full variable domain (rest looked up from reference TRBV15 and TRBJ2-7): DAMVIQNPRYQVTQFGKPVTLSCSQTLNHNVMYWYQQKSSQAPKLLFHYYDKDFNNEADTPDNFQSRRPNTSFCFLDIRSPGLGDTAMYLCATSRGDNPYEQYFGPGTRLTVT.

The chain couples TRBV28 to TRBJ1-3; 11 bases align to TRBD1. With 1 base clipped from V and 4 bases from J, the junction kept 9 bases outside the gene matches. CDR3 length: 18 amino acids. Germline CDR1 and CDR2: MDHEN and SYDVKM. In nucleotides, the CDR3 is TGTGCCAGCAGTTTATTCGGACAGGGGGCCCTCGGGGGAAACACCATATATTTT. Translated: CASSLFGQGALGGNTIYF.

The rearrangement uses TRBV5-1 and TRBJ2-7; weak D call: TRBD2 (5 bases). Trimming pared 1 base from V and 4 bases from J, leaving 9 bases between. This CDR3 contains 13 residues. From germline, CDR1 is SGHRS and CDR2 YFSETQ. The CDR3 nucleotides read TGCGCCAGCAGCTTGACCGGGGAATACGAGCAGTACTTC. Amino acids: CASSLTGEYEQYF. The variable domain in full, with the rest retrieved from reference TRBV5-1 and TRBJ2-7, is KAGVTQTPRYLIKTRGQQVTLSCSPISGHRSVSWYQQTPGQGLQFLFEYFSETQRNKGNFPGRFSGRQFSNSRSEMNVSTLELGDSALYLCASSLTGEYEQYFGPGTRLTVT.

V usage is TRBV19 and J usage is TRBJ2-5; 7 bases are a match to TRBD2. The ends lost 3 bases at V and 2 bases at J; junction bases unmatched: 0. Germline lookup yields CDR1 LNHDA and CDR2 SQIVND (reference sequence). CDR3 length: 13 amino acids. CDR3 amino acids: CASSISGQETQYF. The DNA for the CDR3 is TGTGCCAGTAGTATTAGCGGGCAAGAGACCCAGTACTTC.

In this sample, this clone turned up a few times. The chain links TRBV27 to TRBJ2-7; a possible D gene is TRBD1 (6 bases). CDR3 size: 14 residues. Germline V gene sequence: CDR1 MNHEY, CDR2 SMNVEV (reference sequence). Trimming stripped 6 bases from V and 4 bases from J, with 16 bases between. The CDR3 loop reads CASRLNRDIYEQYF. In DNA form, the CDR3 reads TGTGCCAGCAGACTAAACCGGGACATTTACGAGCAGTACTTC.

V gene TRBV7-9 combines with J gene TRBJ1-2; TRBD1 matches 7 bases. The junction had 7 bases not matched to a gene; V was cut back by 1 base and J by 2 bases. The CDR3 extends over 16 amino acids. Per the germline V gene, CDR1 is SEHNR and CDR2 is FQNEAQ (reference sequence). CDR3 loop: CASSLVGTETNYGYTF. The CDR3, as DNA: TGTGCCAGCAGCTTAGTTGGGACAGAGACCAACTATGGCTACACCTTC.

The table lists this clone with a few counts. The chain recombines TRBV5-6 with TRBJ2-5, with TRBD1 as a possible D gene (5 bases). The end of the DNA is better explained by TRBJ2-7, so the J call may be wrong. The CDR3 has 16 amino acids. Per the germline V gene, CDR1 is SGHDT and CDR2 is YYEEEE. The CDR3 sequence: CASSLDGLGLPYEQYF. DNA of the CDR3: TGTGCCAGCAGCTTGGATGGTCTGGGGCTGCCCTACGAGCAGTACTTC.

The genes are TRBV5-1 and TRBJ1-1; TRBD1 might be the D (5 bases). The CDR3 consists of 13 residues. V lost 0 bases and J lost 7, with 10 bases in between. Germline lookup yields CDR1 SGHRS and CDR2 YFSETQ. The CDR3 loop is CASSLVGGVEAFF. The CDR3 DNA is TGCGCCAGCAGCTTGGTAGGAGGGGTTGAAGCTTTCTTT.

The chain recombines TRBV5-1 with TRBJ1-1; TRBD1 might be the D (5 bases). Trimming took 1 base from V and 4 from J, leaving 8 bases between them. Germline V gene lookup returns CDR1 SGHRS and CDR2 YFSETQ. CDR3 length: 13 residues. The CDR3 sequence is CASSLQGVTEAFF. The CDR3 nucleotides read TGCGCCAGCAGCTTGCAAGGGGTCACTGAAGCTTTCTTT.

This clone was observed a handful of times. V and J are TRBV19 and TRBJ1-1; 7 positions match TRBD1. The germline CDR1 and CDR2 sequences are LNHDA and SQIVND (reference sequence). The length of the CDR3 is 16 residues. Germline trimming cut 3 bases from V and 1 base from J; bases unmatched to any gene: 8. The CDR3 DNA reads TGTGCCAGTAGTATCGGGCAGGGGGTAAGGAACACTGAAGCTTTCTTT. Its translation: CASSIGQGVRNTEAFF.

This clone was observed a few times. The chain carries TRBV7-2 and TRBJ1-5; D is possibly TRBD1 (5 bases). CDR3 length: 15 amino acids. The germline V gene has CDR1 SGHTA and CDR2 FQGNSA. The germline V and J ends were trimmed by 1 base and 6 bases, with 13 bases remaining between them. CDR3 residues: CASSLEGTWGQPQHF. The DNA for the CDR3 is TGTGCCAGCAGCTTAGAGGGGACTTGGGGTCAGCCCCAGCATTTT.